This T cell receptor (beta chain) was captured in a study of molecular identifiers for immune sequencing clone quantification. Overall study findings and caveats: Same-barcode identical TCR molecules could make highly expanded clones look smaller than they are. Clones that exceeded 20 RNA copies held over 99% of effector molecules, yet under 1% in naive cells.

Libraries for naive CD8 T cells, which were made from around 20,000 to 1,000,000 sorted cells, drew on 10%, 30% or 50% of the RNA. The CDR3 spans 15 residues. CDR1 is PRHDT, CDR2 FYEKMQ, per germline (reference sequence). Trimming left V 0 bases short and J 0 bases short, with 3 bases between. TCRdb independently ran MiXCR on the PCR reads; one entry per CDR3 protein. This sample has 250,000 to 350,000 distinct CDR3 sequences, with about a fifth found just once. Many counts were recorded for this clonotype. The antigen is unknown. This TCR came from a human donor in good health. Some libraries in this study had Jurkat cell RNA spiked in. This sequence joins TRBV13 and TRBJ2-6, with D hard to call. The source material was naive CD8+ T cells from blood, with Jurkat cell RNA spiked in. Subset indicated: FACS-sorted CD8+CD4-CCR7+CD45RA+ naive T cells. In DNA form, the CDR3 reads TGTGCCAGCAGCTTAGGGTTCTCTGGGGCCAACGTCCTGACTTTC. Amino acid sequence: CASSLGFSGANVLTF.